The rows below give T cell receptor beta chains drawn from one sample of a study of cytomegalovirus exposure and HLA in healthy donors. Profiling relied on immunoSEQ multiplex PCR, and the TCRdb table lists in-frame clones only, not all of them. The table records a few hundred thousand clones, approximately 80% of them present only once. The specimen was PBMCs. The receptors come from a girl between 10 and 17 years old in good health and CMV-seronegative. Each CDR3 is given with its conserved first and last residue. The D gene is left open where the match is weak. Clone size is not always given. Where it is, it says once, few, many or a class for expanded clones.

abundance	v_gene	d_gene	j_gene	CDR3aa	CDR3nt
NA	TRBV11-2	NA	TRBJ2-2	CASSSRTHRSGELFF	TGTGCCAGCAGCTCCCGAACTCATAGGAGCGGGGAGCTGTTTTTT
NA	TRBV10-2	NA	TRBJ2-3	CASRRLVTDTQYF	TGCGCCAGCAGAAGACTAGTTACAGATACGCAGTATTTT
NA	TRBV6-5	NA	TRBJ1-3	CASKRTAVGNTIYF	TGTGCCAGCAAGCGGACAGCCGTTGGGAACACCATATATTTT
NA	TRBV7-9	NA	TRBJ1-4	CASSSSREELFF	TGTGCCAGCAGCTCCTCGCGGGAGGAACTGTTTTTT
NA	TRBV7-2	TRBD2	TRBJ2-5	CASSPRGGETQYF	TGTGCCAGCAGCCCCCGGGGGGGCGAGACCCAGTACTTC
NA	TRBV19	NA	TRBJ1-4	CASSNYPQTTNEKLFF	TGTGCCAGTAGTAATTATCCGCAGACAACTAATGAAAAACTGTTTTTT
few	TRBV14	NA	TRBJ1-1	CASSHTASKAFF	TGTGCCAGCAGCCACACAGCCTCAAAAGCTTTCTTT
NA	TRBV6-1	TRBD2	TRBJ2-7	CASSEWRGTLYEQYF	TGTGCCAGCAGTGAATGGCGGGGGACCCTCTACGAGCAGTACTTC
NA	TRBV19	NA	TRBJ1-5	CASSMAGVVLMGQPQHF	TGTGCCAGTAGTATGGCGGGGGTCGTCTTGATGGGTCAGCCCCAGCATTTT
NA	TRBV7-6	NA	TRBJ1-4	CASSPQTAPYEKLFF	TGTGCCAGCAGCCCCCAGACAGCTCCGTATGAAAAACTGTTTTTT
NA	TRBV29-1	TRBD1	TRBJ2-3	CSVGTVSSTDTQYF	TGCAGCGTCGGGACAGTAAGTAGCACAGATACGCAGTATTTT
NA	TRBV5-1	TRBD1	TRBJ1-2	CASSLDQGAPGYGYTF	TGCGCCAGCAGCTTAGACCAGGGGGCGCCAGGCTATGGCTACACCTTC
once	TRBV5-1	NA	TRBJ2-1	CASSFGGTNEQFF	TGCGCCAGCAGCTTTGGGGGGACCAATGAGCAGTTCTTC
NA	TRBV18	NA	TRBJ1-2	CASSPLPRNTPYGYTF	TGTGCCAGCTCACCCCTCCCGAGGAACACCCCATATGGCTACACCTTC
few	TRBV4-3	TRBD1	TRBJ1-1	CASSQGDRVGSEAFF	TGCGCCAGCAGCCAAGGAGACAGGGTTGGGAGTGAAGCTTTCTTT
NA	TRBV5-5	NA	TRBJ2-7	CASSLVLLLEQYF	TGTGCCAGCAGCTTGGTACTTCTTCTCGAGCAGTACTTC
once	TRBV19	NA	TRBJ2-7	CASSPPLRGQPTGEQYF	TGTGCCAGTAGCCCCCCTCTCAGAGGACAGCCTACGGGCGAGCAGTACTTC
NA	TRBV5-4	NA	TRBJ1-2	CASSPDSTNYGYTF	TGTGCCAGCAGCCCGGACAGCACTAACTATGGCTACACCTTC
NA	TRBV19	NA	TRBJ2-2	CASRLHRDLTGELFF	TGTGCCAGTAGGCTTCACAGGGACCTCACCGGGGAGCTGTTTTTT
NA	TRBV7-2	TRBD2	TRBJ2-7	CASSLRLAGAYEQYF	TGTGCCAGCAGCCTCAGACTAGCGGGGGCCTACGAGCAGTACTTC
NA	TRBV5-6	TRBD2	TRBJ2-1	CASSQRGVSYNEQFF	TGTGCCAGCAGCCAGCGGGGGGTCTCCTACAATGAGCAGTTCTTC
once	TRBV6-5	NA	TRBJ2-7	CASSYDRSNVYYEQYF	TGTGCCAGCAGTTACGACAGATCGAACGTTTACTACGAGCAGTACTTC
NA	TRBV11-2	NA	TRBJ1-3	CASRSQANTIYF	TGTGCCAGCAGAAGCCAGGCAAACACCATATATTTT
NA	TRBV19	TRBD1	TRBJ1-1	CASTPRLARGHTEAFF	TGTGCCAGTACCCCGAGGTTGGCCAGGGGGCACACTGAAGCTTTCTTT
NA	TRBV6-5	TRBD1	TRBJ1-2	CASSYSRDRVGYGYTF	TGTGCCAGCAGTTACTCGAGGGACAGGGTGGGCTATGGCTACACCTTC
NA	TRBV7-2	NA	TRBJ1-1	CASSLGGMNTEAFF	TGTGCCAGTTCATTGGGGGGAATGAACACTGAAGCTTTCTTT
NA	TRBV4-3	NA	TRBJ1-2	CASSQASGEGRGYTF	TGCGCCAGCAGCCAAGCATCAGGGGAAGGTAGAGGCTACACCTTC
NA	TRBV6-6	NA	TRBJ1-1	CASSFGGRNTEAFF	TGTGCCAGCAGTTTCGGGGGGAGGAACACTGAAGCTTTCTTT
NA	TRBV4-3	NA	TRBJ1-2	CASSPRGNPNYGYTF	TGCGCCAGCAGCCCCCGGGGTAACCCAAACTATGGCTACACCTTC
few	TRBV4-1	NA	TRBJ1-2	CATQSGSLLTGYTF	TGCGCCACTCAAAGCGGCAGCCTTTTAACTGGCTACACCTTC
NA	TRBV5-4	TRBD1	TRBJ1-1	CASSFRDRNTEAFF	TGTGCCAGCAGCTTTCGGGACAGGAACACTGAAGCTTTCTTT
NA	TRBV7-9	TRBD2	TRBJ2-1	CASSLVSGGARNEQFF	TGTGCCAGCAGCTTAGTAAGCGGGGGGGCTAGAAATGAGCAGTTCTTC
NA	TRBV2	TRBD1	TRBJ2-1	CASSRQGAGVSSEQFF	TGTGCCAGCAGCCGACAGGGGGCAGGGGTCTCCAGTGAGCAGTTCTTC
NA	TRBV6-5	NA	TRBJ2-3	CASSETGGRTDTQYF	TGTGCCAGCAGCGAAACCGGGGGACGAACGGATACGCAGTATTTT
NA	TRBV10-2	TRBD1	TRBJ2-7	CASSFDRGTYEQYF	TGCGCCAGCAGTTTTGACAGGGGAACCTACGAGCAGTACTTC
NA	TRBV28	NA	TRBJ1-1	CASSFYREGAFF	TGTGCCAGCAGTTTTTATAGAGAGGGAGCTTTCTTT
NA	TRBV6-4	NA	TRBJ1-2	CASILRGTLSYGYTF	TGTGCCAGCATTCTTCGGGGGACCCTATCGTATGGCTACACCTTC
once	TRBV4-2	TRBD2	TRBJ2-7	CASSQENAGASYEQYF	TGTGCCAGCAGCCAAGAGAATGCGGGAGCCTCCTACGAGCAGTACTTC
NA	TRBV30	NA	TRBJ2-7	CAWSVRQGYEQYF	TGTGCCTGGAGTGTACGTCAGGGCTACGAGCAGTACTTC
few	TRBV5-6	NA	TRBJ1-1	CASSSRRTGTEAFF	TGTGCCAGCAGCTCCCGGCGAACGGGGACTGAAGCTTTCTTT
NA	TRBV28	NA	TRBJ2-4	CASSSTLTPGGSGKNIQYF	TGTGCCAGCAGTTCCACCCTCACTCCCGGGGGTAGCGGTAAAAACATTCAGTACTTC
NA	TRBV12-2	NA	TRBJ1-5	CASRLRTQDGRPQPQHF	TGTGCAAGTCGCTTACGAACCCAGGATGGGAGGCCTCAGCCCCAGCATTTT
NA	TRBV7-6	TRBD1	TRBJ2-3	CASSLAGQGADTQYF	TGTGCCAGCAGCTTAGCCGGACAGGGGGCTGATACGCAGTATTTT
few	TRBV6-5	NA	TRBJ1-1	CASSARENTEAFF	TGTGCCAGCAGTGCCAGGGAGAACACTGAAGCTTTCTTT
NA	TRBV18	TRBD2	TRBJ2-7	CASSRFSGTNYEQYF	TGTGCCAGCTCCAGATTTAGCGGGACAAACTACGAGCAGTACTTC
NA	TRBV29-1	TRBD1	TRBJ1-5	CSVGTGGRNQPQHF	TGCAGCGTCGGTACAGGGGGCAGGAATCAGCCCCAGCATTTT
NA	TRBV30	NA	TRBJ2-5	CAWSVQRSTGETQYF	TGTGCCTGGAGTGTACAGCGGTCAACCGGAGAGACCCAGTACTTC
NA	TRBV30	NA	TRBJ2-3	CAWIPPGHLSTDTQYF	TGTGCCTGGATCCCTCCGGGACACTTAAGCACAGATACGCAGTATTTT
NA	TRBV7-2	TRBD1	TRBJ2-3	CASSLAPGPRGPDTQYF	TGTGCCAGCAGCTTAGCCCCCGGGCCAAGGGGGCCAGATACGCAGTATTTT
NA	TRBV28	TRBD1	TRBJ1-3	CASSSWGQGFTGNTIYF	TGTGCCAGCAGTTCCTGGGGACAGGGGTTCACTGGAAACACCATATATTTT
once	TRBV2	NA	TRBJ2-7	CASNQGIYEQYF	TGTGCCAGCAACCAGGGGATATACGAGCAGTACTTC
once	TRBV10-3	NA	TRBJ2-7	CAIKAGPAYEQYF	TGTGCCATCAAGGCAGGGCCTGCCTACGAGCAGTACTTC
once	TRBV4-1	TRBD1	TRBJ1-4	CASSQAPRTGNEKLFF	TGCGCCAGCAGCCAAGCCCCGAGGACAGGGAACGAAAAACTGTTTTTT
NA	TRBV6-5	NA	TRBJ2-7	CASNMGGPPLNEQYF	TGTGCCAGCAACATGGGAGGCCCCCCCTTGAACGAGCAGTACTTC
NA	TRBV10-3	TRBD2	TRBJ2-3	CAISESESGRGKDTQYF	TGTGCCATCAGTGAGTCGGAGTCTGGGCGGGGGAAAGATACGCAGTATTTT